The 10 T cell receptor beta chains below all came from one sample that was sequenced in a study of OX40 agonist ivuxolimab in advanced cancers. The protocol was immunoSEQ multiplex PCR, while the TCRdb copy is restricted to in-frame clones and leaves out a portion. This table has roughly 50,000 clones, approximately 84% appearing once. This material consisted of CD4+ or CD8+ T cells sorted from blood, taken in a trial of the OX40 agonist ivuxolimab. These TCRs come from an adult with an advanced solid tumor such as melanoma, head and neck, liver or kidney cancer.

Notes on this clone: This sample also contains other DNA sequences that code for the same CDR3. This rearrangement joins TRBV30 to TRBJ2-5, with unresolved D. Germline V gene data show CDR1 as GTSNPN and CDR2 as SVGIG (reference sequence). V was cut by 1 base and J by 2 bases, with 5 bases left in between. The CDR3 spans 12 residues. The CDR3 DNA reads TGTGCCTGGAGTGCAAGGCAAGAGACCCAGTACTTC. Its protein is CAWSARQETQYF.

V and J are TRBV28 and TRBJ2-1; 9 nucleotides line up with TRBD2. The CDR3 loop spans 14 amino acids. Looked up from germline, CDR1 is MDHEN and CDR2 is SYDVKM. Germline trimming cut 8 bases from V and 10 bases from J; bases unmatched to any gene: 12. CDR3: CASHLAGWGSEQFF. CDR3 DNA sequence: TGTGCCAGCCATCTAGCGGGATGGGGTTCGGAGCAGTTCTTC.

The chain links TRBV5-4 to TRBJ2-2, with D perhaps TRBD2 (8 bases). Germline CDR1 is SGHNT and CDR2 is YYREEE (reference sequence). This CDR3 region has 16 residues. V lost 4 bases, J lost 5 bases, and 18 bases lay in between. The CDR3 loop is CASSPGGQGGTGELFF. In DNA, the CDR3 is TGTGCCAGCAGCCCGGGAGGGCAGGGGGGTACCGGGGAGCTGTTTTTT.

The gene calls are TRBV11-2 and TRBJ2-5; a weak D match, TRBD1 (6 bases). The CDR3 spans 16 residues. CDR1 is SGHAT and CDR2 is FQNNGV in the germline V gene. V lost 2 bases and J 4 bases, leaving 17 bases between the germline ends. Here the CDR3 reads CASSLSLQGIGETQYF. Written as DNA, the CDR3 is TGTGCCAGCAGCTTATCCCTACAGGGAATCGGAGAGACCCAGTACTTC.

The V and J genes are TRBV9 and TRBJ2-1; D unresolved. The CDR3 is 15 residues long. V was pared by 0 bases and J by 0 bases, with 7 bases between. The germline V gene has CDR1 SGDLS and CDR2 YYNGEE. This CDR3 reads CASSVDVSSYNEQFF. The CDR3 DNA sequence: TGTGCCAGCAGCGTAGACGTGAGCTCCTACAATGAGCAGTTCTTC. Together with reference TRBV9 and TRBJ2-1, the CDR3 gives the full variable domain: DSGVTQTPKHLITATGQRVTLRCSPRSGDLSVYWYQQSLDQGLQFLIQYYNGEERAKGNILERFSAQQFPDLHSELNLSSLELGDSALYFCASSVDVSSYNEQFFGPGTRLTVL.

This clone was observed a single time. For the CDR3, the DNA is TGTGCCAGCAGGTTCGACAGGGGTCACACTGAAGCTTTCTTT. This translates into CASRFDRGHTEAFF. The V gene is TRBV6-6, the J gene TRBJ1-1; 8 nucleotides agree with TRBD1. The length of the CDR3 is 14 residues. Germline CDR1 reads MNHNY; CDR2 reads SVGAGI (reference sequence). V lost 6 bases, J lost 3 bases, and 6 bases stayed unmatched.

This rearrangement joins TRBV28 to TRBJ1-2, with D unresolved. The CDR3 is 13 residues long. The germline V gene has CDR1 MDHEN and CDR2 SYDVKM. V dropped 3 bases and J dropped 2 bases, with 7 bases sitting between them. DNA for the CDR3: TGTGCCAGCAGTTTGCGACAAAACTATGGCTACACCTTC. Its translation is CASSLRQNYGYTF.

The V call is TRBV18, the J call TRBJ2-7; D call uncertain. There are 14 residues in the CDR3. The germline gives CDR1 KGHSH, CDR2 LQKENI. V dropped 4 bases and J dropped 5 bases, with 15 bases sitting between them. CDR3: CASSRPTGAHEQYF. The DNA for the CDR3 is TGTGCCAGCTCACGACCGACGGGCGCCCACGAGCAGTACTTC.

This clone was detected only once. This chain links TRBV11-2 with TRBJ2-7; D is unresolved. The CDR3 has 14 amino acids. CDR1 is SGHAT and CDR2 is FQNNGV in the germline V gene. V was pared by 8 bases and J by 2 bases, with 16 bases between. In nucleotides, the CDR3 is TGTGCCAGCCAGGCGCGGCTGTCCACCTACGAGCAGTACTTC. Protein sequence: CASQARLSTYEQYF.

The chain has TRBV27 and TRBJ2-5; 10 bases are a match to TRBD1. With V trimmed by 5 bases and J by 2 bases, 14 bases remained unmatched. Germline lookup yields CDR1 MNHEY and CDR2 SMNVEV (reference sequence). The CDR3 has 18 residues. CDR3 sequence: CASSLLGTGDRFQETQYF. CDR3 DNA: TGTGCCAGCAGTCTTCTCGGGACAGGGGATCGCTTTCAAGAGACCCAGTACTTC.